The 14 T cell receptor beta chains below all came from one sample that was sequenced in a study of blood T cell repertoires in COVID-19 (dated by TCRdb to 2020 to 2021). The library came from the immunoSEQ multiplex PCR assay. The clones in this table, taken by TCRdb from immuneACCESS, are in-frame only. Not every clone is retained; where verified, under half of the shortfall comes from an unresolved V gene, and the cause of the rest is unknown. Within this sample are 150,000 to 200,000 clones, with roughly 88% of them counted one time only. 9% to 10% of the sample is taken by the ten largest. Sequences were obtained from PBMCs or T cells enriched from blood (not recorded which). Source of these receptors: a woman between 18 and 29 years old who had recovered from COVID-19.

This chain joins TRBV7-2 and TRBJ1-1; 7 positions agree with TRBD1. Germline V gene lookup returns CDR1 SGHTA and CDR2 FQGNSA. This CDR3 region has 15 residues. With 5 bases clipped from V and 3 bases from J, the junction kept 9 bases outside the gene matches. The CDR3 nucleotides read TGTGCCAGCAGCCCCAGACAGGGACATCACACTGAAGCTTTCTTT. Its translation: CASSPRQGHHTEAFF.

The chain links TRBV11-2 to TRBJ2-5; TRBD2 matches 11 bases. The CDR3 has 14 amino acids. Germline values: CDR1 SGHAT, CDR2 FQNNGV. With 2 bases clipped from V and 4 bases from J, the junction kept 0 bases outside the gene matches. The CDR3 reads CASSLLAGGETQYF. CDR3 nucleotide sequence: TGTGCCAGCAGCTTACTAGCGGGGGGAGAGACCCAGTACTTC.

The chain recombines TRBV27 with TRBJ1-2, with TRBD1 identical over 8 bases. Germline loops: CDR1 MNHEY, CDR2 SMNVEV (reference sequence). V lost 4 bases, J lost 7 bases, and 8 bases stayed unmatched. This CDR3 has 14 amino acids. In nucleotides, the CDR3 is TGTGCCAGCAGTTCCCTGACAGGGGCGGGTGGCTACACCTTC. Translation gives CASSSLTGAGGYTF.

The J gene is TRBJ2-7, the V gene TRBV5-5; D is perhaps TRBD2 (6 bases). Between the trimmed V and J ends, which lost 7 bases and 3 bases, there was a span of 17 bases. The CDR3 extends over 14 amino acids. Germline loops: CDR1 SGHKS, CDR2 YYEKEE (reference sequence). CDR3 protein: CASGANRELYEQYF. CDR3 sequence (DNA): TGTGCCAGCGGAGCAAACCGGGAGCTCTACGAGCAGTACTTC. Full variable domain (remainder filled in from reference TRBV5-5 and TRBJ2-7): DAGVTQSPTHLIKTRGQQVTLRCSPISGHKSVSWYQQVLGQGPQFIFQYYEKEERGRGNFPDRFSARQFPNYSSELNVNALLLGDSALYLCASGANRELYEQYFGPGTRLTVT.

The V and J genes are TRBV7-2 and TRBJ2-5; TRBD2 matches 15 bases. The germline gives CDR1 SGHTA, CDR2 FQGNSA. Trimming at V came to 6 bases and at J to 1 base, leaving 6 bases not matched to a gene. The CDR3 totals 17 residues. The CDR3 sequence is CASSHGLAGGPQETQYF. The CDR3 region has the DNA TGTGCCAGCAGTCATGGACTAGCGGGGGGGCCCCAAGAGACCCAGTACTTC.

This rearrangement joins TRBV18 to TRBJ2-7; possible D gene TRBD1, 5 bases. Between the trimmed V and J ends, which lost 3 bases and 0 bases, there was a span of 12 bases. The CDR3 is 15 amino acids. Germline CDR1 reads KGHSH; CDR2 reads LQKENI. CDR3 nucleotide sequence: TGTGCCAGCTCACCTGACAGATCGACCTCCTACGAGCAGTACTTC. Protein: CASSPDRSTSYEQYF.

The chain joins TRBV3-1 (or the pseudogene TRBV3-2) to TRBJ1-3; possibly TRBD1 for D (5 bases). Trimming took 3 bases from V and 0 from J, leaving 9 bases between them. The CDR3 covers 15 residues. The germline V gene encodes CDR1 LGHDT and CDR2 YNNKEL (reference sequence). The CDR3 DNA reads TGTGCCAGCAGCCACGACAGCGACTCTGGAAACACCATATATTTT. It yields the protein CASSHDSDSGNTIYF.

The chain is built from TRBV2 and TRBJ2-2, with D hard to call. CDR1 and CDR2 (germline): SNHLY, FYNNEI. Trimming shortened V by 5 bases and J by 6 bases, and 4 bases separated the two germline ends. CDR3 length: 11 residues. CDR3 DNA: TGTGCCAGCAGTCTCCCCGGGGAGCTGTTTTTT. It yields the protein CASSLPGELFF.

This chain connects TRBV6-1 to TRBJ2-7; 9 nucleotides match TRBD2. In germline, CDR1 is MNHNS, CDR2 SASEGT. The V gene end was trimmed by 3 bases and the J gene end by 6 bases; junction bases not matched to a gene: 12. The CDR3 has 16 amino acids. The CDR3 protein is CASSEIAGTSTFEQYF. The CDR3 DNA follows: TGTGCCAGCAGTGAGATTGCCGGGACTAGCACCTTCGAGCAGTACTTC.

V and J are TRBV7-9 and TRBJ1-4, with TRBD1 identical over 8 bases. The germline gives CDR1 SEHNR, CDR2 FQNEAQ (reference sequence). This CDR3 comprises 14 residues. The trim removed 4 bases at V and 8 bases at J, leaving 6 bases unmatched. CDR3 DNA sequence: TGTGCCAGCAGCTCCCTCGGGACAGGAGAAAAACTGTTTTTT. It codes for CASSSLGTGEKLFF.

The CDR3 nucleotides read TGTGCCAGCATTGGGGGGGTTAGGCGCACCATATATTTT. This gives the protein CASIGGVRRTIYF. The chain recombines TRBV28 with TRBJ1-3, with D possibly being TRBD1 (5 bases). The CDR3 totals 13 residues. The germline CDR1 and CDR2 sequences are MDHEN and SYDVKM. Trimming took 7 bases from V and 9 from J, leaving 16 bases between them.

J is TRBJ2-1 and V is TRBV9, with 9 bases fitting TRBD2. CDR1 is SGDLS and CDR2 is YYNGEE in the germline V gene. Germline trimming cut 0 bases from V and 8 bases from J; bases unmatched to any gene: 12. The CDR3 spans 17 residues. The CDR3: CASSVGSSGNLRDEQFF. The CDR3 DNA is TGTGCCAGCAGCGTAGGGTCTAGCGGGAACTTAAGGGATGAGCAGTTCTTC. Full variable domain (missing parts from reference TRBV9 and TRBJ2-1): DSGVTQTPKHLITATGQRVTLRCSPRSGDLSVYWYQQSLDQGLQFLIQYYNGEERAKGNILERFSAQQFPDLHSELNLSSLELGDSALYFCASSVGSSGNLRDEQFFGPGTRLTVL.

The rearrangement uses TRBV19 and TRBJ2-7; a possible D gene is TRBD2 (6 bases). The germline V gene encodes CDR1 LNHDA and CDR2 SQIVND (reference sequence). The CDR3 covers 14 residues. The V and J ends lost 3 bases and 7 bases respectively, with 16 bases between them. The CDR3 spells CASSIARGTQEQYF. In DNA form, the CDR3 reads TGTGCCAGTAGTATCGCCCGGGGGACCCAGGAGCAGTACTTC.

The chain is built from TRBV19 and TRBJ2-5, with a weak D call TRBD2 (5 bases). The germline gives CDR1 LNHDA, CDR2 SQIVND (reference sequence). CDR3 size: 15 residues. V lost 1 base, J lost 2 bases, and 11 bases lay in between. CDR3 region: CASSIGASKQETQYF. CDR3 DNA: TGTGCCAGTAGTATAGGGGCTAGCAAACAAGAGACCCAGTACTTC.